The T cell receptor (beta chain) described here comes from a study of cytomegalovirus exposure and HLA in healthy donors. Each donor's status was that of a healthy bone marrow donor. Primers: 60 Vbeta forward and 13 Jbeta reverse. Data came from immunoSEQ multiplex PCR; TCRdb stores just in-frame clones and leaves some out. The sample consists of roughly 150,000 clones, 80% to 90% of them appearing once. Germline assignment: CDR1 MNHEY and CDR2 SMNVEV (reference sequence). V dropped 10 bases and J dropped 6; count of bases not matched to a gene: 5. This CDR3 contains 12 residues. The source material was PBMCs. This chain connects TRBV27 to TRBJ1-4; 7 positions match TRBD1. The sequence was obtained from a woman aged 40 to 55 in good health and CMV-seropositive. The CDR3 DNA reads TGTGCCACCAGGGACAGACATGAAAAACTGTTTTTT. Protein product: CATRDRHEKLFF.